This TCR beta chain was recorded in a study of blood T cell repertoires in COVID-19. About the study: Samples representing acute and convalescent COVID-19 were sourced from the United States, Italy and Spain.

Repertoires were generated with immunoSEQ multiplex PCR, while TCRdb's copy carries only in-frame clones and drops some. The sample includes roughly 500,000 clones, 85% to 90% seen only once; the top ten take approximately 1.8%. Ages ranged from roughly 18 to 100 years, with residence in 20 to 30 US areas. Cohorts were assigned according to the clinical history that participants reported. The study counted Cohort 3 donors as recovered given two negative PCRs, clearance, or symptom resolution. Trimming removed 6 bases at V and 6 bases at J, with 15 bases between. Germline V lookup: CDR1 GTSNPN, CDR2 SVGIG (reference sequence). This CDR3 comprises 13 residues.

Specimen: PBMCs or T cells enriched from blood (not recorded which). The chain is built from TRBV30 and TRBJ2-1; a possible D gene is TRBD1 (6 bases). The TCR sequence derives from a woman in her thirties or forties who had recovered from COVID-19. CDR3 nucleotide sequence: TGTGCCTGCACCCGGGACACCTCCAATGAGCAGTTCTTC. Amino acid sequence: CACTRDTSNEQFF.